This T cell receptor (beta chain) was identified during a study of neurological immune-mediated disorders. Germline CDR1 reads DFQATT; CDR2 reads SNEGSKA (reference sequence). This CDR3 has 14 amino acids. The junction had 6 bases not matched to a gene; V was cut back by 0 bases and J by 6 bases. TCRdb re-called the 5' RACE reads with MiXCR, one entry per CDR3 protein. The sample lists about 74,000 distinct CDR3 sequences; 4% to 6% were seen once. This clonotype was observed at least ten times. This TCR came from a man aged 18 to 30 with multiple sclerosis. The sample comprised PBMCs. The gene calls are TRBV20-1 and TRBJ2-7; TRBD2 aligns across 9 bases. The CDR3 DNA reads TGCAGTGCTAGAGAGGCGGGAGGGTATCGCGAGCAGTACTTC. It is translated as CSAREAGGYREQYF.